A selection of T cell receptor beta chains follows, all from one sample in a study of CD4 T cells in relation to SARS-CoV-2 and coronaviruses. Using immunoSEQ multiplex PCR, the repertoire was profiled, and TCRdb retains in-frame clones only, with some absent. The table has 30,000 to 45,000 clones, roughly 90% seen once. Material for sequencing was memory CD4+ T cells from PBMCs. These receptors were taken from an adult with COVID-19. The CDR3 runs from the conserved cysteine through the conserved F or W. The order of the fields is D gene, J gene, V gene, clone size, CDR3 protein, CDR3 DNA. A D gene is named only where the DNA matches it firmly. A row's size may be missing; if present it is once, few, many or a size class.

D gene: NA; J gene: TRBJ1-1; V gene: TRBV5-6; clone size: NA; CDR3 protein: CASSLLGGETEAFF; CDR3 DNA: TGTGCCAGCAGCTTGTTGGGGGGGGAGACTGAAGCTTTCTTT
D gene: NA; J gene: TRBJ2-2; V gene: TRBV11-3; clone size: NA; CDR3 protein: CASSLGGTAASTGELFF; CDR3 DNA: TGTGCCAGCAGCCTAGGGGGGACAGCCGCGAGCACCGGGGAGCTGTTTTTT
D gene: NA; J gene: TRBJ2-2; V gene: TRBV5-1; clone size: once; CDR3 protein: CASSLMAAVNTGELFF; CDR3 DNA: TGCGCCAGCAGCTTGATGGCGGCGGTGAACACCGGGGAGCTGTTTTTT
D gene: TRBD2; J gene: TRBJ2-7; V gene: TRBV5-5; clone size: NA; CDR3 protein: CASSLAGGGTYEQYF; CDR3 DNA: TGTGCCAGCAGCTTGGCGGGCGGGGGGACCTACGAGCAGTACTTC
D gene: NA; J gene: TRBJ2-3; V gene: TRBV5-1; clone size: NA; CDR3 protein: CASTLGSASTDTQYF; CDR3 DNA: TGCGCCAGCACCCTAGGCTCAGCTAGCACAGATACGCAGTATTTT
D gene: TRBD2; J gene: TRBJ2-2; V gene: TRBV5-4; clone size: few; CDR3 protein: CASSSGTSGGAGTGELFF; CDR3 DNA: TGTGCCAGCAGCTCCGGGACTAGCGGGGGGGCGGGGACCGGGGAGCTGTTTTTT
D gene: NA; J gene: TRBJ1-4; V gene: TRBV5-1; clone size: NA; CDR3 protein: CASSSQAGGNEKLFF; CDR3 DNA: TGCGCCAGCAGCTCGCAGGCCGGGGGTAATGAAAAACTGTTTTTT
D gene: NA; J gene: TRBJ1-1; V gene: TRBV7-3; clone size: NA; CDR3 protein: CASSLAGPQNTEAFF; CDR3 DNA: TGTGCCAGCAGCTTGGCAGGGCCTCAGAACACTGAAGCTTTCTTT
D gene: TRBD1; J gene: TRBJ1-2; V gene: TRBV28; clone size: NA; CDR3 protein: CASSLSQSRGNGYTF; CDR3 DNA: TGTGCCAGCAGTCTCTCCCAGAGCAGGGGGAATGGCTACACCTTC
D gene: NA; J gene: TRBJ1-6; V gene: TRBV7-9; clone size: few; CDR3 protein: CASSLLTGVTLHF; CDR3 DNA: TGTGCCAGCAGCTTACTTACGGGGGTCACCCTCCACTTT
D gene: NA; J gene: TRBJ1-3; V gene: TRBV12-3/TRBV12-4; clone size: NA; CDR3 protein: CASTLGKGNTIYF; CDR3 DNA: TGTGCCAGCACCTTGGGGAAAGGAAACACCATATATTTT
D gene: NA; J gene: TRBJ2-1; V gene: TRBV11-3; clone size: NA; CDR3 protein: CASSRKVGLGSNEQFF; CDR3 DNA: TGTGCCAGCAGTCGGAAGGTGGGCCTTGGGAGCAATGAGCAGTTCTTC
D gene: NA; J gene: TRBJ1-4; V gene: TRBV13; clone size: NA; CDR3 protein: CASSLDAGLGEKLFF; CDR3 DNA: TGTGCCAGCAGCTTAGATGCAGGGTTGGGCGAAAAACTGTTTTTT
D gene: NA; J gene: TRBJ2-5; V gene: TRBV24-1; clone size: NA; CDR3 protein: CATSDLTEKETQYF; CDR3 DNA: TGTGCCACCAGTGATCTGACGGAAAAAGAGACCCAGTACTTC
D gene: NA; J gene: TRBJ1-6; V gene: TRBV7-8; clone size: NA; CDR3 protein: CASSLTSTGFSSYNSPLHF; CDR3 DNA: TGTGCCAGCAGCTTAACGAGTACAGGGTTTAGCTCCTATAATTCACCCCTCCACTTT
D gene: TRBD1; J gene: TRBJ1-2; V gene: TRBV6-7; clone size: once; CDR3 protein: CASSFILGQGRDRLGYGYTF; CDR3 DNA: TGTGCCAGCAGTTTCATACTGGGACAGGGCCGCGATAGATTAGGGTATGGCTACACCTTC
D gene: NA; J gene: TRBJ2-7; V gene: TRBV12-2; clone size: NA; CDR3 protein: CASRLEEDIYAQYF; CDR3 DNA: TGTGCAAGTCGCTTAGAGGAAGATATCTACGCGCAGTACTTC
D gene: TRBD1; J gene: TRBJ1-6; V gene: TRBV5-1; clone size: once; CDR3 protein: CASSPDRGDSPLHF; CDR3 DNA: TGCGCCAGCAGCCCCGACAGGGGGGATTCACCCCTCCACTTT
D gene: NA; J gene: TRBJ1-2; V gene: TRBV24-1; clone size: once; CDR3 protein: CATSDGSSNYGYTF; CDR3 DNA: TGTGCCACCAGTGATGGGTCGTCTAACTATGGCTACACCTTC
D gene: NA; J gene: TRBJ1-1; V gene: TRBV19; clone size: NA; CDR3 protein: CASSRRGPDTEAFF; CDR3 DNA: TGTGCCAGTAGCCGGCGGGGGCCGGACACTGAAGCTTTCTTT
D gene: NA; J gene: TRBJ2-7; V gene: TRBV4-2; clone size: NA; CDR3 protein: CASSQDPRSFYEQYF; CDR3 DNA: TGTGCCAGCAGCCAAGATCCACGAAGTTTCTACGAGCAGTACTTC
D gene: NA; J gene: TRBJ1-2; V gene: TRBV4-3; clone size: NA; CDR3 protein: CASSQEHSLNYGYTF; CDR3 DNA: TGCGCCAGCAGCCAAGAACACAGCCTTAACTATGGCTACACCTTC
D gene: TRBD2; J gene: TRBJ2-6; V gene: TRBV7-8; clone size: NA; CDR3 protein: CASSLVRFTSANPPGANVLTF; CDR3 DNA: TGTGCCAGCAGCTTAGTTCGTTTTACTAGCGCTAACCCGCCTGGGGCCAACGTCCTGACTTTC
D gene: NA; J gene: TRBJ1-2; V gene: TRBV12-3/TRBV12-4; clone size: NA; CDR3 protein: CASSRGDYGYTF; CDR3 DNA: TGTGCCAGCAGCCGGGGAGACTATGGCTACACCTTC
D gene: TRBD2; J gene: TRBJ2-3; V gene: TRBV7-2; clone size: NA; CDR3 protein: CASSLGLAGADTQYF; CDR3 DNA: TGTGCCAGCAGCTTGGGACTAGCGGGGGCAGATACGCAGTATTTT
D gene: NA; J gene: TRBJ2-3; V gene: TRBV7-2; clone size: NA; CDR3 protein: CASSLKLGSTDTQYF; CDR3 DNA: TGTGCCAGCAGCTTAAAGTTGGGAAGCACAGATACGCAGTATTTT
D gene: TRBD2; J gene: TRBJ2-3; V gene: TRBV9; clone size: NA; CDR3 protein: CASSVRGLADTQYF; CDR3 DNA: TGTGCCAGCAGCGTAAGGGGACTAGCAGATACGCAGTATTTT
D gene: NA; J gene: TRBJ2-3; V gene: TRBV5-5; clone size: NA; CDR3 protein: CASSTVGPQYF; CDR3 DNA: TGTGCCAGCAGCACGGTGGGACCGCAGTATTTT
D gene: NA; J gene: TRBJ1-1; V gene: TRBV19; clone size: NA; CDR3 protein: CASSTGWGRRAEAFF; CDR3 DNA: TGTGCCAGTAGTACCGGCTGGGGCCGGAGGGCTGAAGCTTTCTTT
D gene: NA; J gene: TRBJ1-6; V gene: TRBV6-1; clone size: NA; CDR3 protein: CASSDWDSPLHF; CDR3 DNA: TGTGCCAGCAGTGATTGGGATTCACCCCTCCACTTT
D gene: NA; J gene: TRBJ1-1; V gene: TRBV18; clone size: NA; CDR3 protein: CASSPRNTEAFF; CDR3 DNA: TGTGCCAGCTCACCGAGGAACACTGAAGCTTTCTTT
D gene: TRBD1; J gene: TRBJ2-2; V gene: TRBV5-8; clone size: NA; CDR3 protein: CASTPGAQGAGGELFF; CDR3 DNA: TGTGCCAGCACTCCCGGCGCGCAGGGGGCTGGCGGGGAGCTGTTTTTT
D gene: NA; J gene: TRBJ1-3; V gene: TRBV6-5; clone size: NA; CDR3 protein: CASRIDTNSGNTIYF; CDR3 DNA: TGTGCCAGCAGAATAGACACCAACTCTGGAAACACCATATATTTT
D gene: NA; J gene: TRBJ1-1; V gene: TRBV10-2; clone size: NA; CDR3 protein: CASSRDTYTEAFF; CDR3 DNA: TGCGCCAGCAGTAGGGACACCTACACTGAAGCTTTCTTT
D gene: NA; J gene: TRBJ2-1; V gene: TRBV5-6; clone size: NA; CDR3 protein: CASSPGRGSYNEQFF; CDR3 DNA: TGTGCCAGCAGCCCCGGACGGGGGTCCTACAATGAGCAGTTCTTC
D gene: NA; J gene: TRBJ1-2; V gene: TRBV7-9; clone size: NA; CDR3 protein: CASSLMPPGRPANYGYTF; CDR3 DNA: TGTGCCAGCAGCTTAATGCCCCCGGGGCGGCCAGCTAACTATGGCTACACCTTC
D gene: TRBD1; J gene: TRBJ2-1; V gene: TRBV5-4; clone size: once; CDR3 protein: CASSTQDRVPYNEQFF; CDR3 DNA: TGTGCCAGCAGCACCCAAGACAGGGTTCCCTACAATGAGCAGTTCTTC